The 14 T cell receptor beta chains below all came from one sample that was sequenced in a study of T cells in Graves' hyperthyroidism and ophthalmopathy. The source material, RNA transcripts, was used to amplify TCR beta CDR3 regions. The TCR CDR3 was amplified in a first-round RT-PCR using the HTBI primer set. TCRdb re-derived calls from the multiplex PCR reads in MiXCR, one entry per CDR3 protein. In the table there are about 500,000 distinct CDR3 sequences, approximately 15% of which are singletons. The sequenced sample was blood. The source of these receptors is a woman aged 18-29 years with Graves' hyperthyroidism.

At least ten counts were recorded for this clonotype. The chain links TRBV7-3 to TRBJ2-3, with a tentative D call TRBD2 (5 bases). Germline-derived CDR1 and CDR2 are SGHTA and FQGTGA. Trimming stripped 0 bases from V and 0 bases from J, with 22 bases between. There are 20 residues in the CDR3. In DNA, the CDR3 is TGTGCCAGCAGCTTAACCCTCCCTTCCGGACGGAGGACTAGCACAGATACGCAGTATTTT. Its translation is CASSLTLPSGRRTSTDTQYF.

The chain recombines TRBV19 with TRBJ1-6, with 11 positions matching TRBD1. In germline, CDR1 is LNHDA, CDR2 SQIVND (reference sequence). The CDR3 is 14 residues long. V lost 8 bases and J lost 9; bases outside the gene matches: 6. CDR3 coding DNA: TGTGCCAGTTCCCCGGACAGGGGGCCTTCACCCCTCCACTTT. It translates to CASSPDRGPSPLHF.

The genes are TRBV20-1 and TRBJ2-1; a weak D match, TRBD2 (6 bases). Per germline, CDR1 DFQATT and CDR2 SNEGSKA (reference sequence). V lost 4 bases, J lost 0 bases, and 16 bases lay in between. The CDR3 has 16 amino acids. In DNA, the CDR3 is TGCAGTGCTAACGGGGATGGCGGGATCTCCTACAATGAGCAGTTCTTC. Its protein product is CSANGDGGISYNEQFF.

About this clonotype itself: Given a much more abundant clone one base away, this may be a read error. The chain is built from TRBV27 and TRBJ2-1, with 8 nucleotides matching TRBD2. The CDR3 has 18 residues. Germline CDR1 and CDR2: MNHEY and SMNVEV (reference sequence). CDR3 DNA: TGTGCCAACAGTTTTTCCACCCCGGGAGGGCCGACCTACAATGAGCAGTTCTTC. Translation gives CANSFSTPGGPTYNEQFF.

In this sample, this clonotype turned up many times. The rearrangement joins TRBV5-1 to TRBJ2-5, with TRBD2 as a possible D gene (5 bases). The germline gives CDR1 SGHRS, CDR2 YFSETQ. V gave up 5 bases and J gave up 4 bases, with 15 bases separating them. The CDR3 covers 14 residues. For the CDR3, the DNA is TGCGCCAGCAGGCCCTCAGCAGAGGGAGAGACCCAGTACTTC. It is translated as CASRPSAEGETQYF. Full variable domain (remainder filled in from reference TRBV5-1 and TRBJ2-5): KAGVTQTPRYLIKTRGQQVTLSCSPISGHRSVSWYQQTPGQGLQFLFEYFSETQRNKGNFPGRFSGRQFSNSRSEMNVSTLELGDSALYLCASRPSAEGETQYFGPGTRLLVL.

V usage is TRBV24-1 and J usage is TRBJ2-2, with TRBD1 as a possible D gene (5 bases). V lost 6 bases and J lost 7, with 8 bases in between. The CDR3 is 12 amino acids. Germline CDR1 KGHDR, CDR2 SFDVKD. This CDR3 reads CATSPGIGELFF. CDR3 nucleotide sequence: TGTGCCACCAGTCCAGGGATCGGGGAGCTGTTTTTT.

This clonotype was seen a few times. The V and J genes are TRBV7-9 and TRBJ1-5; 12 bases map to TRBD1. The V segment lost 5 bases and the J segment 6 bases; nucleotides outside the gene matches: 5. The length of the CDR3 is 15 residues. Germline V gene data show CDR1 as SEHNR and CDR2 as FQNEAQ (reference sequence). The CDR3 here is CASSRGTGGIQPQHF. CDR3 DNA: TGTGCCAGCAGCCGCGGGACAGGGGGCATTCAGCCCCAGCATTTT.

V and J are TRBV20-1 and TRBJ2-2; 7 bases map to TRBD2. Per the germline V gene, CDR1 is DFQATT and CDR2 is SNEGSKA (reference sequence). CDR3 length: 17 amino acids. V trimming: 0 bases; J trimming: 6 bases; junction bases outside the gene matches: 13. CDR3 nucleotide sequence: TGCAGTGCTAGAGACTCTAGCGGCTCGAGTTTGGCCGGGGAGCTGTTTTTT. This encodes CSARDSSGSSLAGELFF.

The chain employs TRBV11-3 and TRBJ2-1; TRBD2 agrees at 10 bases. Looked up from germline, CDR1 is SGHNT and CDR2 is YENEEA. The CDR3 totals 15 residues. V lost 3 bases and J lost 7; bases outside the gene matches: 6. The CDR3 region is CASSFLAGVGNEQFF. The CDR3 region has the DNA TGTGCCAGCAGCTTCCTAGCGGGAGTAGGGAATGAGCAGTTCTTC.

This clonotype was detected many times. The chain combines TRBV19 with TRBJ2-3; D not certain. CDR1 and CDR2 from the germline V gene are LNHDA and SQIVND (reference sequence). This CDR3 has 15 amino acids. Deletions cut 6 bases from V and 2 bases from J, with 15 bases between. The CDR3 DNA reads as TGTGCCAGTAGCCGTAGTCTATCAGACACAGATACGCAGTATTTT. Translating gives CASSRSLSDTDTQYF.

This clonotype was observed at least ten times. The chain carries TRBV20-1 and TRBJ1-5, with D possibly TRBD1 on 5 matching bases. This CDR3 is 13 amino acids long. Per germline, CDR1 DFQATT and CDR2 SNEGSKA (reference sequence). V was cut by 1 base and J by 2 bases, with 6 bases left in between. In DNA form, the CDR3 reads TGCAGTGCTAGAGGGGACGGCAATCAGCCCCAGCATTTT. This encodes CSARGDGNQPQHF.

This clonotype was found many times. The V call is TRBV7-9, the J call TRBJ1-1; possibly TRBD1 for D (5 bases). CDR3 length: 12 residues. With 5 bases removed from V and 6 bases from J, the gap between germline ends came to 10 bases. Germline V gene data show CDR1 as SEHNR and CDR2 as FQNEAQ (reference sequence). CDR3 coding DNA: TGTGCCAGCAGCCCCGGGGGGGCTGAAGCTTTCTTT. Protein sequence: CASSPGGAEAFF. Complete variable domain (other parts from reference TRBV7-9 and TRBJ1-1): DTGVSQNPRHKITKRGQNVTFRCDPISEHNRLYWYRQTLGQGPEFLTYFQNEAQLEKSRLLSDRFSAERPKGSFSTLEIQRTEQGDSAMYLCASSPGGAEAFFGQGTRLTVV.

This clonotype was seen at least ten times. The chain recombines TRBV2 with TRBJ2-1; tentative D call: TRBD1 (6 bases). With 9 bases removed from V and 12 bases from J, the gap between germline ends came to 21 bases. Germline assignment: CDR1 SNHLY and CDR2 FYNNEI. The CDR3 covers 13 residues. For the CDR3, the DNA is TGTGCCAGTTCCCGGGACAAGCGTTATGCGCAGTTCTTC. It translates to CASSRDKRYAQFF.

This clonotype was counted a few times. The gene calls are TRBV24-1 and TRBJ2-1; D is undetermined. The CDR3 consists of 13 residues. The ends were cut back, 5 bases at V and 9 bases at J, with 13 bases in the middle. Germline V CDR1 and CDR2: KGHDR, SFDVKD. The CDR3 loop reads CATSGLPLGEQFF. The CDR3 DNA reads as TGTGCCACCAGTGGACTCCCTCTTGGTGAGCAGTTCTTC.